These T cell receptor delta chains were read from a single sample in a study of gamma-delta chains in newborns, infants, children. TCRdb re-called clones from the reads via CATT. The data contain about 4,900 delta-chain clones, under 3% of them singletons. Sequences were obtained from blood. The receptors were sampled from a child who was a newborn, infant or young child, either healthy, febrile or measles-vaccinated (not recorded which). The CDR3 runs from the conserved cysteine through the conserved F or W. The D gene is left open where the match is weak. Clone size is stated in some rows and not others, as once, few, many or a class when expanded.

d_call	v_call	j_call	clone_size	cdr3_aa	cdr3_nt
-	TRDV2	TRDJ3	-	CACDTWGPSSWDTRQMFF	TGTGCCTGTGACACCTGGGGACCCAGCTCCTGGGACACCCGACAGATGTTTTTC
TRDD3	TRDV2	TRDJ1	medium-sized	CACDTGGYTDKLIF	TGTGCCTGTGACACCGGGGGATACACCGATAAACTCATCTTT
TRDD3	TRDV2	TRDJ1	few	CACVPLGDTDKLIF	TGTGCCTGTGTCCCACTGGGGGACACCGATAAACTCATCTTT
-	TRDV2	TRDJ3	-	CACDSVLSSWDTRQMFF	TGTGCCTGTGACTCTGTACTCAGCTCCTGGGACACCCGACAGATGTTTTTC
-	TRDV2	TRDJ3	few	CACDTVGTWDTRQMFF	TGTGCCTGTGACACCGTGGGGACCTGGGACACCCGACAGATGTTTTTC
-	TRDV2	TRDJ3	few	CACDTVTGTNSWDTRQMFF	TGTGCCTGTGACACCGTGACGGGGACCAACTCCTGGGACACCCGACAGATGTTTTTC
TRDD3	TRDV2	TRDJ2	medium-sized	CACDTLLGDTAQLFF	TGTGCCTGTGACACCTTACTGGGGGATACAGCACAACTCTTCTTT
TRDD3	TRDV1	TRDJ1	few	CALGERSLLGADAVSTDKLIF	TGTGCTCTTGGGGAGCGTTCCCTACTGGGGGCCGACGCAGTCAGCACCGATAAACTCATCTTT
TRDD3	TRDV2	TRDJ3	few	CACDTGGQSWDTRQMFF	TGTGCCTGTGACACTGGGGGACAATCCTGGGACACCCGACAGATGTTTTTC
TRDD3	TRDV2	TRDJ2	-	CACDPLVLGDTKAQLFF	TGTGCCTGTGACCCCCTTGTACTGGGGGATACGAAGGCACAACTCTTCTTT
TRDD3	TRDV2	TRDJ3	few	CACDAATGGYPWDTRQMFF	TGTGCCTGTGACGCAGCTACTGGGGGATACCCTTGGGACACCCGACAGATGTTTTTC
-	TRDV2	TRDJ3	medium-sized	CACDTVPSSWDTRQMFF	TGTGCCTGTGACACCGTCCCCAGCTCCTGGGACACCCGACAGATGTTTTTC
TRDD3	TRDV2	TRDJ3	medium-sized	CACDTVWGIPRGWDTRQMFF	TGTGCCTGTGACACCGTTTGGGGGATACCGCGGGGCTGGGACACCCGACAGATGTTTTTC
TRDD3	TRDV2	TRDJ3	few	CACDTVLGISSWDTRQMFF	TGTGCCTGTGACACCGTACTGGGGATTAGCTCCTGGGACACCCGACAGATGTTTTTC
TRDD3	TRDV2	TRDJ3	-	CACDTWGIKSSWDTRQMFF	TGTGCCTGTGACACCTGGGGGATCAAAAGCTCCTGGGACACCCGACAGATGTTTTTC
TRDD3	TRDV2	TRDJ3	-	CACDTPNWGITSWDTRQMFF	TGTGCCTGTGACACCCCAAACTGGGGGATTACCTCCTGGGACACCCGACAGATGTTTTTC
TRDD3	TRDV2	TRDJ1	-	CACDTWGIVPDKLIF	TGTGCCTGTGACACCTGGGGGATTGTGCCCGATAAACTCATCTTT
TRDD3	TRDV2	TRDJ1	few	CACDTGGYADKLIF	TGTGCCTGTGACACCGGGGGATACGCCGATAAACTCATCTTT
TRDD3	TRDV2	TRDJ3	-	CACDTGGFHSSWDTRQMFF	TGTGCCTGTGATACTGGGGGATTCCATAGCTCCTGGGACACCCGACAGATGTTTTTC
TRDD3	TRDV2	TRDJ3	medium-sized	CACDILGDTWDTRQMFF	TGTGCCTGTGACATACTGGGGGATACTTGGGACACCCGACAGATGTTTTTC
TRDD3	TRDV2	TRDJ2	few	CACDPVLGDTGIMTAQLFF	TGTGCCTGTGACCCCGTACTGGGGGATACCGGGATCATGACAGCACAACTCTTCTTT
TRDD3	TRDV2	TRDJ3	medium-sized	CACDTLRDTGSWDTRQMFF	TGTGCCTGTGACACTCTAAGGGATACCGGGTCCTGGGACACCCGACAGATGTTTTTC